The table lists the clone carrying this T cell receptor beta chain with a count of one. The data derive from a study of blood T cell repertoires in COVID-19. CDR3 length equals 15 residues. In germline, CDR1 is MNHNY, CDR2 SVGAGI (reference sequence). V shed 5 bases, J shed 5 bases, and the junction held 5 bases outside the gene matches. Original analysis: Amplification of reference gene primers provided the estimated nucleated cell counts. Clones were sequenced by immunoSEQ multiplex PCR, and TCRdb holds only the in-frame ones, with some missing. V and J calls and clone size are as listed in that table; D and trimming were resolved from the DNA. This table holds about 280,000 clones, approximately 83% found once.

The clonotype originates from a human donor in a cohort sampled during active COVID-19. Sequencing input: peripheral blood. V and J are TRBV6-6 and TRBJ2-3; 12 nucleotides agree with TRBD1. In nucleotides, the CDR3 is TGTGCCAGCAGTGACCGGGACAGGGGGCGAGATACGCAGTATTTT. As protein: CASSDRDRGRDTQYF.